This section outlines one T cell receptor (beta chain) sequence together with its context. The record originates from a study of Tregs in tolerant kidney transplant recipients. The germline gives CDR1 SGDLS, CDR2 YYNGEE. V lost 0 bases and J lost 4, with 7 bases in between. The CDR3 extends over 13 amino acids. The table came from immunoSEQ multiplex PCR; TCRdb's copy has only in-frame clones and leaves some out. Of some 250,000 clones in the sample, approximately 83% were seen once. The source is a human donor in good health. Sequenced sample: CD4+ T cells from blood. The chain carries TRBV9 and TRBJ1-1; D gene uncertain. For the CDR3, the DNA is TGTGCCAGCAGCGTAGAGGGTGCCACTGAAGCTTTCTTT. Translated: CASSVEGATEAFF.